This T cell receptor (beta chain) stems from a study of cytomegalovirus exposure and HLA in healthy donors. Findings and caveats of the study: Cytomegalovirus-associated status was assigned to approximately 160 TCR beta chains.

The CDR3 is 15 residues long. Trimming took 2 bases from V and 1 from J; bases not matched to a gene: 5. Germline lookup yields CDR1 GTSNPN and CDR2 SVGIG (reference sequence). Primers included in the PCR were 60 Vbeta and 13 Jbeta primers. Using immunoSEQ multiplex PCR, the repertoire was profiled, and TCRdb retains in-frame clones only, with some absent. The data hold about 120,000 clones, with more than 75% observed a single time. Only one count was recorded for this clone. Its antigen is currently unknown. The specimen sequenced was PBMCs. V is TRBV30 and J is TRBJ1-2, with 9 bases matching TRBD1. This clonotype was obtained from a woman aged 35 to 49 in good health and CMV-seropositive. CDR3: CAWSKGTGINYGYTF. The CDR3 DNA sequence: TGTGCCTGGAGTAAAGGGACAGGGATTAACTATGGCTACACCTTC.